Listed below are T cell receptor beta chains from one sample, sequenced in a study of CD8+CD57+ T cells in acquired aplastic anemia. MiXCR, run by TCRdb on the reads, gives a single entry per CDR3 protein. The table records some 180,000 distinct CDR3 sequences, around 45% of them present only once. The sample comprised sorted CD4+, CD8+, or CD8+CD57+ T cells (not recorded which) from PBMCs. These TCRs come from a human donor in good health. Both conserved end residues are part of each CDR3. A D gene is named only where the DNA matches it firmly. Clone size is stated in some rows and not others, as once, few, many or a class when expanded.

d_gene	abundance	j_gene	v_gene	CDR3nt	CDR3aa
NA	NA	TRBJ2-5	TRBV7-3	TGCGCCAGCAGCAAAGGTAGAGGGGAGACCCAGTACTTC	CASSKGRGETQYF
NA	NA	TRBJ2-2	TRBV3-1	TGTGCCAGCAGCCCCATCACCGGGGAGCTGTTTTTT	CASSPITGELFF
TRBD1	NA	TRBJ2-1	TRBV11-1	TGTGCCAGCAGGAATGGGACAGGAGGCCAAAGTAACTCCTACAATGAGCAGTTCTTC	CASRNGTGGQSNSYNEQFF
NA	NA	TRBJ2-3	TRBV27	TGTGCCAGCAGAGGACTGGATCGTAACCCCCCCACAGATACGCAGTATTTT	CASRGLDRNPPTDTQYF
TRBD2	many	TRBJ2-5	TRBV5-1	TGCGCCAGCAGCGACTTAGCGGGGACCCAGTACTTC	CASSDLAGTQYF
NA	NA	TRBJ1-2	TRBV18	TGTGCCAGCTCACCACTGTCGGGGACCGATCCTAACTATGGCTACACCTTC	CASSPLSGTDPNYGYTF
TRBD2	many	TRBJ2-5	TRBV20-1	TGCAGTGCTAGAGGCCCTAGCGGGAGGGCCCTAGAGACCCAGTACTTC	CSARGPSGRALETQYF
NA	NA	TRBJ2-3	TRBV10-2	TGCGCCAGCAGTGAGGGTAGGGCAGCCTCTAGCACAGATACGCAGTATTTT	CASSEGRAASSTDTQYF
TRBD1	few	TRBJ2-7	TRBV29-1	TGCAGCGCCTCGGGACAGCGCTACGAGCAGTACTTC	CSASGQRYEQYF
NA	many	TRBJ1-1	TRBV7-2	TGTGCCAGCAGCTTAGTCAGGACAGCAGCTTTCTTT	CASSLVRTAAFF
TRBD1	NA	TRBJ2-7	TRBV5-1	TGCGCCAGCAGCTTGCAAGGACAGGGATCCTACGAGCAGTACTTC	CASSLQGQGSYEQYF
NA	many	TRBJ2-5	TRBV28	TGTGCCAGCAGCCCGATTGGTTTGAGCAGACAAGAGACCCAGTACTTC	CASSPIGLSRQETQYF
NA	NA	TRBJ1-5	TRBV2	TGTGCCAGCAGTCCGTGGGATCAGCCCCAGCATTTT	CASSPWDQPQHF
NA	NA	TRBJ1-1	TRBV20-1	TGCAGTGCTAGCAATTGCACTGAAGCTTTCTTT	CSASNCTEAFF
NA	NA	TRBJ2-7	TRBV7-9	TGTGCCAGCAGCCAAGGACTAACCTACGAGCAGTACTTC	CASSQGLTYEQYF
NA	many	TRBJ2-7	TRBV6-6	TGTGCCAGCAGTTACTCCGAGGGCTACGAGCAGTACTTC	CASSYSEGYEQYF
NA	few	TRBJ2-1	TRBV19	TGTGCCAGTAGACCTGGACCAACCTCCTACAATGAGCAGTTCTTC	CASRPGPTSYNEQFF
NA	few	TRBJ1-6	TRBV25-1	TGTGCCAGCAGTGAATCCGATAGGCCCCTCCACTTT	CASSESDRPLHF
TRBD1	NA	TRBJ2-5	TRBV7-6	TGTGCCAGCACCCCGACAGGGGAAGAGACCCAGTACTTC	CASTPTGEETQYF
NA	NA	TRBJ1-2	TRBV2	TGTGCCAGCAGTGTATTCGATGGCTACACCTTC	CASSVFDGYTF
NA	NA	TRBJ2-3	TRBV2	TGTGCCAGCAGTGTAATCGGTGGCACAGATACGCAGTATTTT	CASSVIGGTDTQYF
NA	NA	TRBJ1-6	TRBV10-3	TGTGCCATCAGCCCCGGGAGAGATAATTCACCCCTCCACTTT	CAISPGRDNSPLHF
NA	few	TRBJ2-1	TRBV6-2/TRBV6-3	TGTGCCAGCACTTATGCTACGGGACATCGCTACAATGAGCAGTTCTTC	CASTYATGHRYNEQFF
NA	few	TRBJ1-4	TRBV30	TGTGCCTGGAGTGTACGGGGGCGAGGGGATGAAAAACTGTTTTTT	CAWSVRGRGDEKLFF
TRBD1	NA	TRBJ2-6	TRBV28	TGTGCCAGCAGTTCACGCCCTATTCGGACAGGGGGCGTGATAGGGGCCAACGTCCTGACTTTC	CASSSRPIRTGGVIGANVLTF
NA	many	TRBJ1-4	TRBV19	TGTGCCAGTAGTACGGGGCTACGGGAGGAAAAACTGTTTTTT	CASSTGLREEKLFF
NA	NA	TRBJ1-5	TRBV7-6	TGTGCCAGCAGCCCCCGTGCCCTACAGCCCCAGCATTTT	CASSPRALQPQHF
NA	NA	TRBJ2-4	TRBV18	TGTGCCAGCTCACCATCGCAGGCCTCTCTTATGTACTTC	CASSPSQASLMYF
NA	NA	TRBJ1-2	TRBV6-5	TGTGCCAGCAGTTACGATGGTACCAGGAACTATGGCTACACCTTC	CASSYDGTRNYGYTF
TRBD1	NA	TRBJ2-4	TRBV7-2	TGTGCCAGCAGCTTACAGGGGGCGGCAGGCCCGGCGAACATTCAGTACTTC	CASSLQGAAGPANIQYF
TRBD1	NA	TRBJ2-1	TRBV10-2	TGCGCCAGCAGCTACCAGGGGGCAACCCACAGTGAGCAGTTCTTC	CASSYQGATHSEQFF
NA	few	TRBJ1-5	TRBV6-1	TGTGCCAGCAGTCAGGGGTTCCAGCCCCAGCATTTT	CASSQGFQPQHF
NA	many	TRBJ2-3	TRBV7-9	TGTGCCAGCAGCTTAGCGCTTAGATCTAGCACAGATACGCAGTATTTT	CASSLALRSSTDTQYF
NA	NA	TRBJ1-2	TRBV4-1	TGCGCCAGCAGCCAAGATCCGTCGGGGTTCGATTATGGCTACACCTTC	CASSQDPSGFDYGYTF
NA	NA	TRBJ2-2	TRBV24-1	TGTGCCACCAGTGATCCCACGGGGCCCTACGTGGACACCGGGGAGCTGTTTTTT	CATSDPTGPYVDTGELFF
NA	NA	TRBJ2-5	TRBV11-2	TGTGCCAGCAGCTCACCCAGCGGAGGAGAGACCCAGTACTTC	CASSSPSGGETQYF
TRBD1	many	TRBJ1-5	TRBV7-7	TGTGCTAGCAGCTTAATCACAGGGGGGCTTCAGCCCCAGCATTTT	CASSLITGGLQPQHF
NA	NA	TRBJ2-7	TRBV3-2	TGTGCCAGCAGCCCTAGTGCAGGGGAACCCTACGAGCAGTACTTC	CASSPSAGEPYEQYF
NA	NA	TRBJ1-5	TRBV15	TGTGCCACCAGCAGAGATCAAGGGCGCTGGCAGCCCCAGCATTTT	CATSRDQGRWQPQHF
NA	NA	TRBJ1-6	TRBV10-3	TGCGCCAGCGGGGGGCAGGCGGTATTCCCCCTCCACTTT	CASGGQAVFPLHF
TRBD1	NA	TRBJ2-7	TRBV25-1	TGTGCCAGCAGTGAATTAGGGGGCGAAACCTACGAGCAGTACTTC	CASSELGGETYEQYF
NA	NA	TRBJ2-7	TRBV6-1	TGTGCCAGCAGTACGGCCGAAACCTACGAGCAGTACTTC	CASSTAETYEQYF
NA	once	TRBJ1-6	TRBV10-2	TGCGCCAGCAGAGACCTCAAAGGGAGCTCCTATAATTCACCCCTCCACTTT	CASRDLKGSSYNSPLHF
NA	once	TRBJ1-6	TRBV25-1	TGTGCCAGCAGTAGGACAGAGAACTATAATTCACCCCTCCACTTT	CASSRTENYNSPLHF
NA	few	TRBJ1-2	TRBV24-1	TGTGCCACCAGTGGGCCGGGGGGGCACTATGGCTACACCTTC	CATSGPGGHYGYTF
NA	NA	TRBJ1-2	TRBV19	TGTGCCAGTAGGGACAGATCCTCTGGCTACACCTTC	CASRDRSSGYTF
NA	many	TRBJ1-6	TRBV9	TGTGCCAGCAGCGTAGAAAACGAAAATTCACCCCTCCACTTT	CASSVENENSPLHF
NA	many	TRBJ1-6	TRBV7-2	TGTGCCAGCAGCTCGGACAGAACCTATAATTCACCCCTCCACTTT	CASSSDRTYNSPLHF
NA	NA	TRBJ2-7	TRBV6-1	TGTGCCAGCCTCTGGGGGTCTCACGAGCAGTACTTC	CASLWGSHEQYF
NA	few	TRBJ1-6	TRBV15	TGTGCCACCAGCAGAGGACCGCAGAGACCCCTCCACTTT	CATSRGPQRPLHF
NA	NA	TRBJ2-7	TRBV11-2	TGTGCCAGCAGCTTAGGCCCACAGGGAATCTCCTACGAGCAGTACTTC	CASSLGPQGISYEQYF
NA	few	TRBJ2-2	TRBV7-3	TGTGCCAGCAGCTCCTTCCCCGGGGAGCTGTTTTTT	CASSSFPGELFF
TRBD1	NA	TRBJ1-1	TRBV10-1	TGCGCCAGCAGTGACCGTTACAGGGGGCACATGAACACTGAAGCTTTCTTT	CASSDRYRGHMNTEAFF
TRBD1	NA	TRBJ2-3	TRBV18	TGTGCCAGCTCACCAGGGACAGCTAGCACAGATACGCAGTATTTT	CASSPGTASTDTQYF
NA	many	TRBJ1-1	TRBV6-1	TGTGCCAGCAGGAGGGAGGGGCCCGCTGAAGCTTTCTTT	CASRREGPAEAFF
NA	NA	TRBJ2-5	TRBV7-2	TGTGCCAGCCAAGAGACCCAGTACTTC	CASQETQYF
TRBD2	few	TRBJ2-2	TRBV30	TGTGCCTGGAGTGTACTTCGTACTAGCGGGAGGACGTCCGGGGAGCTGTTTTTT	CAWSVLRTSGRTSGELFF